One sample yielded the 8 T cell receptor beta chains listed below, sequenced in a study of response to subunit inactivated influenza vaccine. TCRdb reanalysed the RT-PCR reads using MiXCR and keeps one entry per CDR3 protein. In the table there are around 490,000 distinct CDR3 sequences, under 9% of which are singletons. The material was PBMCs from blood, obtained 23 months after vaccination. These receptors came from a man aged 50 to 69 who received an inactivated influenza vaccine.

This clonotype was recorded a few times. The CDR3 sequence is CASTGTGKYNEQFF. As DNA, the CDR3 is TGTGCCAGTACCGGGACAGGAAAATACAATGAGCAGTTCTTC. The chain carries TRBV19 and TRBJ2-1, with 8 bases matching TRBD1. This CDR3 region has 14 residues. Germline V gene sequence: CDR1 LNHDA, CDR2 SQIVND (reference sequence). V was pared by 7 bases and J by 4 bases, with 6 bases of the junction left unmatched.

Only a few counts were recorded for this clonotype. The gene calls are TRBV29-1 and TRBJ2-7, with D possibly called TRBD1 or TRBD2 (6 bases each). Germline V gives CDR1 SQVTM, CDR2 ANQGSEA. The germline V and J ends were trimmed by 7 bases and 2 bases, with 15 bases remaining between them. CDR3 length equals 13 residues. The CDR3: CSAKTGATYEQYF. CDR3 bases: TGCAGCGCCAAGACGGGGGCGACCTACGAGCAGTACTTC.

This sequence joins TRBV29-1 and TRBJ2-1; D remains unclear. Germline V gene data show CDR1 as SQVTM and CDR2 as ANQGSEA. V lost 4 bases and J 8 bases, leaving 9 bases between the germline ends. The CDR3 length is 11 residues. The CDR3 coding sequence is TGCAGCGTTGCCGATAACTATGAGCAGTTCTTC. Translating it yields CSVADNYEQFF.

The table lists this clonotype with a few counts. V usage is TRBV7-2 and J usage is TRBJ2-7; 9 bases line up with TRBD1. Looked up from germline, CDR1 is SGHTA and CDR2 is FQGNSA. The CDR3 consists of 11 residues. With 4 bases clipped from V and 13 bases from J, the junction kept 5 bases outside the gene matches. CDR3 loop: CASSSDRGLYF. The CDR3 DNA is TGTGCCAGCAGCTCGGACAGGGGACTATACTTC.

The rearrangement joins TRBV12-3 or TRBV12-4 to TRBJ2-6; D not certain. This CDR3 contains 15 residues. V shed 6 bases and J shed 4 bases, with 13 bases lying between them. Written as DNA, the CDR3 is TGTGCCAGCAGCCAGGACGGTGTCGGGGCCAACGTCCTGACTTTC. Amino acids: CASSQDGVGANVLTF.

The gene calls are TRBV20-1 and TRBJ2-1, with TRBD1 matching 9 bases. The CDR3 has 14 amino acids. V lost 0 bases to trimming and J lost 8 bases; unmatched junction nucleotides: 5. Germline CDR1 reads DFQATT; CDR2 reads SNEGSKA (reference sequence). CDR3 DNA sequence: TGCAGTGCTAGAGATTACACAGGGGGCTATGAGCAGTTCTTC. Translating it yields CSARDYTGGYEQFF.

This clonotype showed up many times. V usage is TRBV5-1 and J usage is TRBJ1-1, with D maybe TRBD1 (5 bases). The V and J ends lost 0 bases and 0 bases respectively, with 12 bases between them. CDR1 SGHRS and CDR2 YFSETQ come from the germline V gene. This CDR3 comprises 16 residues. The CDR3 DNA follows: TGCGCCAGCAGCTTGGGGGCAGGGAGAATGAACACTGAAGCTTTCTTT. This encodes CASSLGAGRMNTEAFF.

This clonotype was recorded at least ten times. This chain links TRBV4-1 with TRBJ2-7; 7 nucleotides match TRBD1. Germline-derived CDR1 and CDR2 are MGHRA and YSYEKL. This CDR3 has 14 amino acids. The trim removed 4 bases at V and 1 base at J, leaving 4 bases unmatched. CDR3 amino acids: CASSRQGQSYEQYF. The CDR3 region has the DNA TGCGCCAGCAGCCGTCAGGGACAGTCCTACGAGCAGTACTTC.